The subject of this entry is one T cell receptor beta chain. Its antigen is unknown. In germline, CDR1 is MNHNY, CDR2 SVGAGI (reference sequence). V lost 6 bases, J lost 0 bases, and 14 bases lay in between. This CDR3 comprises 15 residues. This specimen comes from a study of cytomegalovirus exposure and HLA in healthy donors. Study-wide results and caveats: In a later analysis, CMV-associated beta chains were mostly HLA-associated, it appeared. According to an earlier analysis, most TCR beta V segments yielded productive rearrangements about 90% or about 30% of the time.

In the PCR, 60 Vbeta and 13 Jbeta primers were used. In the original analysis: Later work found 80 million to 85 million unique TCR beta chains, with some 11 million shared. TCRdb's copy holds only in-frame clones and misses some; the assay was immunoSEQ multiplex PCR. V, J and clone size were drawn from that table, and D and trimming were deduced from the DNA. The sample contains about 120,000 clones, about three quarters of which appear only once. This chain joins TRBV6-6 and TRBJ1-2; weak D call: TRBD1 (6 bases). The receptor was derived from a woman between 25 and 40 years old in good health and CMV-seropositive. Material: PBMCs. CDR3 sequence reads: CASSLPRTANYGYTF. The CDR3 DNA sequence: TGTGCCAGCAGCCTCCCTCGGACAGCTAACTATGGCTACACCTTC.